These T cell receptor beta chains were read from a single sample in a study of graft-versus-host responses after intestinal transplantation. Antigens for these TCRs are unknown. The repertoire was sequenced with immunoSEQ multiplex PCR; TCRdb's copy has only in-frame clones and lacks some. The data contain roughly 85,000 clones, around 90% of them seen just once; the ten biggest clones take up 7.6%. The sample in question was unstimulated CD8+ T cells sorted from spleen or lymph node cells, obtained before transplant. The receptors were gathered from a human donor who was the organ donor for an intestinal transplant. CDR3s include the opening cysteine and the closing phenylalanine or tryptophan. The order of the fields is V gene, clone size, CDR3 protein. Clone size, where shown, is once, few, many, or a class for clones that have expanded.

V gene: TRBV19
clone size: -
CDR3 protein: CASSPSGHITSGTDTQYF

V gene: TRBV2
clone size: -
CDR3 protein: CASSRSFSEQYF

V gene: TRBV9
clone size: few
CDR3 protein: CASSVSEGGADTQYF

V gene: TRBV6-5
clone size: -
CDR3 protein: CASSYGTGHYGYTF

V gene: TRBV5-4
clone size: -
CDR3 protein: CASSLEQGVSGELFF

V gene: TRBV5-6
clone size: -
CDR3 protein: CASSLAARHEQYF

V gene: TRBV7-9
clone size: -
CDR3 protein: CASSLSSSGIQETQYF

V gene: TRBV9
clone size: once
CDR3 protein: CASSGTAPGDEQYF

V gene: TRBV20-1
clone size: -
CDR3 protein: CSAPLEKLFF

V gene: TRBV10-2
clone size: -
CDR3 protein: CAPLAEKLFF

V gene: TRBV2
clone size: -
CDR3 protein: CASSYPHSSYNSPLHF

V gene: TRBV11-2
clone size: -
CDR3 protein: CASSPDRVWAYNEQFF

V gene: TRBV6-5
clone size: -
CDR3 protein: CASSGTGVREQYF

V gene: TRBV2
clone size: once
CDR3 protein: CASSEPGANYGYTF